A single sample gave rise to the 21 T cell receptor beta chains below, sequenced in a study of T cell clones after liver transplantation. Assay: immunoSEQ multiplex PCR; the TCRdb copy retains only in-frame clones and omits some. The repertoire holds some 59,000 clones, with about two thirds as singletons. Sequenced material: CD4+ T cells from blood, taken before liver transplant. The receptors were sampled from a human donor who received a liver transplant.

This clone was seen a single time. J is TRBJ2-2 and V is TRBV5-1, with TRBD2 identical over 8 bases. Per germline, CDR1 SGHRS and CDR2 YFSETQ. V shed 4 bases and J 4 bases; nucleotides not matched to a gene: 3. This CDR3 comprises 14 residues. CDR3 sequence reads: CASSTTSGTGELFF. The CDR3 DNA is TGCGCCAGCAGCACTACTAGCGGCACCGGGGAGCTGTTTTTT.

The V and J genes are TRBV18 and TRBJ2-5; D remains ambiguous. The germline CDR1 and CDR2 sequences are KGHSH and LQKENI. CDR3 length: 13 amino acids. Trimming pared 2 bases from V and 5 bases from J, leaving 9 bases between. The CDR3 bases are TGTGCCAGCTCACCAGTCAGTACGGAGACCCAGTACTTC. Amino acid sequence: CASSPVSTETQYF.

The chain is built from TRBV19 and TRBJ1-4, with D perhaps TRBD1 (5 bases). The length of the CDR3 is 17 residues. Germline CDR1 LNHDA, CDR2 SQIVND (reference sequence). Trimming stripped 4 bases from V and 0 bases from J, with 15 bases between. The CDR3 loop is CASSTYRIPSTNEKLFF. CDR3 nucleotides: TGTGCCAGTAGTACCTACAGGATCCCCTCAACTAATGAAAAACTGTTTTTT.

The sample holds one count of this clone. The CDR3, as DNA: TGCGCCAGCAGCTCCTCGGCGGGGCAGGCGAGCACAGATACGCAGTATTTT. It yields the protein CASSSSAGQASTDTQYF. The chain combines TRBV5-1 with TRBJ2-3, with a tentative D call TRBD2 (6 bases). V was clipped by 3 bases and J by 0 bases, with 17 bases between them. CDR3 length: 17 amino acids. CDR1 and CDR2 from the germline V gene are SGHRS and YFSETQ.

The chain recombines TRBV7-3 with TRBJ2-3, with TRBD2 matching over 9 bases. Germline V gives CDR1 SGHTA, CDR2 FQGTGA. The CDR3 runs 15 residues. J gave up 5 bases and V 0 bases, and 3 bases lay outside the gene matches. CDR3 protein: CASSLTAGGQDTQYF. In DNA form, the CDR3 reads TGTGCCAGCAGCTTAACAGCGGGGGGTCAAGATACGCAGTATTTT.

The V gene is TRBV5-5, the J gene TRBJ1-2; 7 nucleotides match TRBD1. V gave up 0 bases and J gave up 3 bases; unmatched junction bases: 11. Germline values: CDR1 SGHKS, CDR2 YYEKEE (reference sequence). The CDR3 contains 17 residues. The chain's CDR3 is CASSLARDRVDHYGYTF. CDR3 coding DNA: TGTGCCAGCAGCTTGGCCCGTGACAGGGTCGACCACTATGGCTACACCTTC.

The chain combines TRBV2 with TRBJ1-1, with 7 nucleotides matching TRBD1. In germline, CDR1 is SNHLY, CDR2 FYNNEI. CDR3 length equals 15 residues. V gave up 5 bases and J gave up 5 bases; unmatched junction bases: 11. CDR3: CASSPTGAVRTEAFF. CDR3 sequence (DNA): TGTGCCAGCAGTCCTACAGGGGCGGTAAGGACTGAAGCTTTCTTT. Together with reference TRBV2 and TRBJ1-1, the CDR3 gives the full variable domain: EPEVTQTPSHQVTQMGQEVILRCVPISNHLYFYWYRQILGQKVEFLVSFYNNEISEKSEIFDDQFSVERPDGSNFTLKIRSTKLEDSAMYFCASSPTGAVRTEAFFGQGTRLTVV.

The V gene is TRBV14, the J gene TRBJ1-4, with D uncertain. CDR1 is SGHDN, CDR2 FVKESK, per germline. This CDR3 contains 15 residues. Trimming shortened V by 5 bases and J by 3 bases, and 13 bases separated the two germline ends. CDR3 nucleotides: TGTGCCAGCAGCACCGTGAGGGAGGCTAATGAAAAACTGTTTTTT. Translation gives CASSTVREANEKLFF.

This clone was seen repeatedly, ten times or more. The V call is TRBV5-4, the J call TRBJ2-6; tentative D call: TRBD2 (5 bases). V shed 1 base and J shed 0 bases, with 14 bases lying between them. Germline assignment: CDR1 SGHNT and CDR2 YYREEE (reference sequence). The CDR3 has 18 amino acids. The CDR3 loop reads CASSLSGGPPSGANVLTF. The DNA of the CDR3 is TGTGCCAGCAGCTTGAGCGGAGGCCCGCCCTCTGGGGCCAACGTCCTGACTTTC.

This rearrangement joins TRBV6-5 to TRBJ2-1; 8 positions agree with TRBD2. V shed 8 bases, J shed 4 bases, and the junction held 10 bases outside the gene matches. The CDR3 runs to 15 residues. Looked up from germline, CDR1 is MNHEY and CDR2 is SVGAGI. CDR3 coding DNA: TGTGCCAGCCGAGGGGCGGGGGGCGGGTACAATGAGCAGTTCTTC. Translation gives CASRGAGGGYNEQFF.

V usage is TRBV15 and J usage is TRBJ2-3; TRBD1 agrees at 7 bases. Germline trimming cut 2 bases from V and 3 bases from J; bases unmatched to any gene: 2. CDR3 size: 14 residues. Germline loops: CDR1 LNHNV, CDR2 YYDKDF (reference sequence). The CDR3 DNA reads as TGTGCCACCAGCAGATCGACAGGGACAGATACGCAGTATTTT. Amino acid sequence: CATSRSTGTDTQYF.

The rearrangement links TRBV5-1 to TRBJ1-5; 12 bases align to TRBD1. The germline V gene has CDR1 SGHRS and CDR2 YFSETQ. This CDR3 comprises 16 residues. With 4 bases clipped from V and 4 bases from J, the junction kept 6 bases outside the gene matches. CDR3: CASSEGTGGMNQPQHF. CDR3 nucleotides: TGCGCCAGCAGCGAGGGGACAGGGGGCATGAATCAGCCCCAGCATTTT.

The CDR3 protein is CAISRTGGTEAFF. CDR3 sequence (DNA): TGTGCCATCAGTCGGACAGGGGGAACTGAAGCTTTCTTT. The J gene is TRBJ1-1, the V gene TRBV10-3; 10 bases agree with TRBD1. Germline-derived CDR1 and CDR2 are ENHRY and SYGVKD. With V trimmed by 5 bases and J by 5 bases, 2 bases remained unmatched. This CDR3 spans 13 amino acids.

This clone was observed a handful of times. This sequence joins TRBV4-2 and TRBJ2-7; possibly TRBD1 for D (6 bases). The V gene's germline CDR1 is LGHNA and CDR2 YNFKEQ. The CDR3 is 16 residues long. V was shortened by 3 bases and J by 2 bases, with 17 bases between the two germline ends. The CDR3 DNA is TGTGCCAGCAGCCAGTCGTCTTTAACAGGGCCCTACGAGCAGTACTTC. Its translation: CASSQSSLTGPYEQYF.

This clone was seen a few times. The chain links TRBV10-2 to TRBJ1-1, with a tentative D call TRBD1 (5 bases). The V gene's germline CDR1 is WSHSY and CDR2 SAAADI. Trimming left V 6 bases short and J 2 bases short, with 10 bases between. The CDR3 is 13 amino acids. The CDR3 coding sequence is TGCGCCAGCAGCACAGGCGGCAACACTGAAGCTTTCTTT. It encodes CASSTGGNTEAFF.

The chain recombines TRBV30 with TRBJ2-5; TRBD1 aligns across 7 bases. Trimming took 2 bases from V and 5 from J; bases not matched to a gene: 8. Germline values: CDR1 GTSNPN, CDR2 SVGIG (reference sequence). The CDR3 is made up of 14 amino acids. The CDR3 DNA follows: TGTGCCTGGAGTCGAGGGGGCGCAGGGGAGACCCAGTACTTC. Translation: CAWSRGGAGETQYF.

The CDR3 nucleotides read TGTGCCAGCAGCTTGGGCTCAGGGATATCCCAAGAGACCCAGTACTTC. Translating it yields CASSLGSGISQETQYF. The chain employs TRBV5-5 and TRBJ2-5; D might be TRBD1 (5 bases). The length of the CDR3 is 16 residues. Trimming removed 0 bases from V and 1 base from J, with 13 bases in between. From germline, CDR1 is SGHKS and CDR2 YYEKEE (reference sequence).

The rearrangement joins TRBV7-8 to TRBJ1-5, with TRBD1 matching over 7 bases. The CDR3 length is 16 residues. J was trimmed by 1 base and V by 5 bases; bases with no gene match: 8. Germline CDR1 and CDR2: SGHVS and FQNEAQ. The CDR3 spells CASSPRGQESNQPQHF. CDR3 sequence (DNA): TGTGCCAGCAGCCCGCGAGGACAGGAAAGCAATCAGCCCCAGCATTTT. Supplemented by reference TRBV7-8 and TRBJ1-5, the full variable domain reads GAGVSQSPRYKVAKRGQDVALRCDPISGHVSLFWYQQALGQGPEFLTYFQNEAQLDKSGLPSDRFFAERPEGSVSTLKIQRTQQEDSAVYLCASSPRGQESNQPQHFGDGTRLSIL.

This chain uses TRBV11-3 with TRBJ2-1; 9 bases map to TRBD1. Looked up from germline, CDR1 is SGHNT and CDR2 is YENEEA. The CDR3 loop spans 15 amino acids. Trimming at V came to 2 bases and at J to 2 bases, leaving 1 base not matched to a gene. CDR3 loop: CASSLNRGPYNEQFF. CDR3 coding DNA: TGTGCCAGCAGCTTAAACAGGGGGCCCTACAATGAGCAGTTCTTC. Looking up the rest from reference TRBV11-3 and TRBJ2-1 gives the full variable domain: EAGVVQSPRYKIIEKKQPVAFWCNPISGHNTLYWYLQNLGQGPELLIRYENEEAVDDSQLPKDRFSAERLKGVDSTLKIQPAELGDSAVYLCASSLNRGPYNEQFFGPGTRLTVL.

J is TRBJ1-1 and V is TRBV7-2; D possibly corresponds to TRBD1 (5 bases). Trimming removed 4 bases at V and 0 bases at J, with 9 bases between. The germline V gene has CDR1 SGHTA and CDR2 FQGNSA. There are 14 residues in the CDR3. The CDR3 region is CASSSFRVNTEAFF. For the CDR3, the DNA is TGTGCCAGCAGCTCTTTCAGGGTGAACACTGAAGCTTTCTTT.

This chain uses TRBV6-5 with TRBJ1-4, with D tentatively TRBD1 (5 bases). V was clipped by 0 bases and J by 0 bases, with 8 bases between them. This CDR3 has 16 residues. Germline V gene lookup returns CDR1 MNHEY and CDR2 SVGAGI. CDR3: CASSYSRTTTNEKLFF. The CDR3 nucleotides are TGTGCCAGCAGTTACTCGCGGACAACAACTAATGAAAAACTGTTTTTT.